The 13 T cell receptor beta chains listed next were all sequenced from one sample in a study of identical twins. TCRdb processed the 5' RACE reads anew with MiXCR; each CDR3 protein has one entry. The table has some 660,000 distinct CDR3 sequences, 8.6% seen once. Separately, the same data were catalogued under a study of yellow fever vaccine responses in identical twins.

The specimen was PBMCs. The receptors come from a woman aged 18-29 years in good health.

This clonotype was picked up many times. The chain recombines TRBV14 with TRBJ2-7; TRBD1 aligns across 7 bases. Germline loops: CDR1 SGHDN, CDR2 FVKESK. This CDR3 is built from 14 residues. V was clipped by 2 bases and J by 3 bases; unmatched bases: 4. CDR3 loop: CASSQWGQFYEQYF. Here the CDR3 DNA reads TGTGCCAGCAGCCAATGGGGACAGTTCTACGAGCAGTACTTC. Full variable domain (remainder filled in from reference TRBV14 and TRBJ2-7): EAGVTQFPSHSVIEKGQTVTLRCDPISGHDNLYWYRRVMGKEIKFLLHFVKESKQDESGMPNNRFLAERTGGTYSTLKVQPAELEDSGVYFCASSQWGQFYEQYFGPGTRLTVT.

There are a few counts of this clonotype. CDR3 sequence reads: CASSLFWGLSGSGDEQYF. CDR3 in DNA: TGTGCCAGCAGCTTATTTTGGGGTTTGAGCGGGAGTGGCGACGAGCAGTACTTC. The gene calls are TRBV11-1 and TRBJ2-7; 8 nucleotides match TRBD2. The CDR3 has 18 amino acids. Losses at the gene ends were 2 bases for V and 5 bases for J; bases not matched to a gene: 17. The V gene's germline CDR1 is SGHAT and CDR2 FQDESV (reference sequence).

This rearrangement joins TRBV27 to TRBJ2-2; D ambiguous. The CDR3 totals 17 residues. The V end lost 2 bases, the J end lost 3 bases, and 16 bases lay between the germline ends. CDR1 and CDR2 from the germline V gene are MNHEY and SMNVEV (reference sequence). The CDR3 DNA sequence: TGTGCCAGCAGTTTAAAGGTTGGGCCCATACACACCGGGGAGCTGTTTTTT. Encoded protein: CASSLKVGPIHTGELFF.

At least ten counts were recorded for this clonotype. The chain employs TRBV24-1 and TRBJ2-1, with 11 bases fitting TRBD1. The CDR3 spans 18 residues. V dropped 4 bases and J dropped 9; count of bases not matched to a gene: 16. From germline, CDR1 is KGHDR and CDR2 SFDVKD. The CDR3 here is CATSDPDPDRGRSLEQFF. The CDR3 DNA follows: TGTGCCACCAGTGACCCTGACCCGGACAGGGGGCGCAGTCTTGAGCAGTTCTTC.

Concerning this clonotype: A much bigger clone sits one base away, suggesting this may be a read error. The chain recombines TRBV3-1 with TRBJ2-3; TRBD1 is a possible D gene (5 bases). This CDR3 region has 13 residues. Per the germline V gene, CDR1 is LGHDT and CDR2 is YNNKEL (reference sequence). CDR3 nucleotide sequence: TGTGCCAGCAGCCAAGGGCAGGGCGATACGGAGTATTTT. Encoded protein: CASSQGQGDTEYF.

This clonotype was seen more than once but under ten times. The V and J genes are TRBV11-2 and TRBJ2-5, with TRBD2 identical over 9 bases. There are 18 residues in the CDR3. Germline V gives CDR1 SGHAT, CDR2 FQNNGV. V was pared by 5 bases and J by 2 bases, with 15 bases of the junction left unmatched. The CDR3 region has the DNA TGTGCCAGCAGCCCGGATCGTTTCGGGACTAGCTCACAAGAGACCCAGTACTTC. Residues: CASSPDRFGTSSQETQYF. The full variable domain, in which reference TRBV11-2 and TRBJ2-5 provide the parts outside the CDR3, is EAGVAQSPRYKIIEKRQSVAFWCNPISGHATLYWYQQILGQGPKLLIQFQNNGVVDDSQLPKDRFSAERLKGVDSTLKIQPAKLEDSAVYLCASSPDRFGTSSQETQYFGPGTRLLVL.

This chain links TRBV6-4 with TRBJ2-3; TRBD2 matches at 13 bases. After removal of 8 bases from V and 2 bases from J, the junction contained 10 bases not matched to a gene. CDR3 length: 17 amino acids. In germline, CDR1 is MRHNA, CDR2 SNTAGT. CDR3 bases: TGTGCCAGCTGCCACCGACTAGCGGGGGGATCCACAGATACGCAGTATTTT. This translates into CASCHRLAGGSTDTQYF.

This clonotype came up a few times. The CDR3 here is CASSYSRGYTEAFF. The DNA of the CDR3 is TGTGCCAGCAGTTACTCGAGGGGGTACACTGAAGCTTTCTTT. This chain uses TRBV6-2 or TRBV6-3 with TRBJ1-1; a weak D match, TRBD1 (6 bases). Germline V CDR1 and CDR2: MNHEY, SVGEGT. The CDR3 contains 14 residues. V was shortened by 0 bases and J by 3 bases, with 8 bases between the two germline ends.

This clonotype was seen only a few times. This CDR3 reads CASSSPFSGQSTDTQYF. The CDR3 DNA reads TGTGCCAGCAGTTCCCCCTTTAGCGGGCAAAGCACAGATACGCAGTATTTT. The chain couples TRBV27 to TRBJ2-3; 7 nucleotides agree with TRBD2. V trimming: 4 bases; J trimming: 0 bases; junction bases outside the gene matches: 10. This CDR3 has 17 amino acids. Germline V lookup: CDR1 MNHEY, CDR2 SMNVEV (reference sequence).

The chain is built from TRBV9 and TRBJ2-3, with 9 bases identical to TRBD1. In germline, CDR1 is SGDLS, CDR2 YYNGEE. The CDR3 loop spans 15 amino acids. V trimming: 2 bases; J trimming: 4 bases; junction bases outside the gene matches: 5. The CDR3: CASSVGTGWPDTQYF. DNA for the CDR3: TGTGCCAGCAGCGTCGGGACAGGGTGGCCAGATACGCAGTATTTT. The variable domain in full, completed from reference TRBV9 and TRBJ2-3, reads DSGVTQTPKHLITATGQRVTLRCSPRSGDLSVYWYQQSLDQGLQFLIQYYNGEERAKGNILERFSAQQFPDLHSELNLSSLELGDSALYFCASSVGTGWPDTQYFGPGTRLTVL.

Remarks on this clonotype: It may be a read error: a sequence one base away is much more abundant. The rearrangement joins TRBV7-2 to TRBJ2-1; 7 positions match TRBD2. Germline assignment: CDR1 SGHTA and CDR2 FQGNSA. The V and J ends lost 1 base and 4 bases, in that order; junction bases with no gene match: 10. The CDR3 totals 17 residues. CDR3 sequence (DNA): TGTGCCAGCAGCTTAGTCCCCCTAGCGGCCTGTTACAATGAGCAGTTCTTC. It encodes CASSLVPLAACYNEQFF.

The chain uses TRBV15 and TRBJ2-7, with TRBD2 matching 9 bases. Germline loops: CDR1 LNHNV, CDR2 YYDKDF (reference sequence). This CDR3 is built from 15 residues. Trimming at V came to 0 bases and at J to 4 bases, leaving 4 bases not matched to a gene. CDR3 nucleotide sequence: TGTGCCACCAGCAGAGACCATAGCGGGAGATACGAGCAGTACTTC. Its protein product is CATSRDHSGRYEQYF.

The rearrangement links TRBV20-1 to TRBJ2-2; D perhaps matches TRBD1 (5 bases). Trimming pared 0 bases from V and 6 bases from J, leaving 14 bases between. Germline V lookup: CDR1 DFQATT, CDR2 SNEGSKA (reference sequence). The CDR3 sequence is 15 residues long. The CDR3 region has the DNA TGCAGTGCTAGAGATCAGGGCCGGGTTGCCGGGGAGCTGTTTTTT. Translation gives CSARDQGRVAGELFF.